The 21 T cell receptor beta chains presented below share a single source sample, sequenced in a study of regulatory T cells in long-lasting Graves disease. The time point was: persistent/refractory GD, antithyroid drugs over 5 years with positive TRAb. Making the TCR library involved RNA that had been extracted from PBMCs. CDR3-region Arm-PCR and iRepertoire HTBI primers produced the TCR beta libraries. MiXCR, run by TCRdb on the multiplex PCR reads, gives a single entry per CDR3 protein. The data contain approximately 380,000 distinct CDR3 sequences, about 20% of them singletons. The specimen was peripheral blood mononuclear cells (PBMCs), collected when the disease was refractory, from a patient treated with antithyroid drugs. These receptors were obtained from a female donor with Graves disease.

This clonotype was counted ten times or more. The V call is TRBV29-1, the J call TRBJ1-1, with 8 bases lining up with TRBD1. From germline, CDR1 is SQVTM and CDR2 ANQGSEA. The ends lost 5 bases at V and 4 bases at J; junction bases unmatched: 9. The CDR3 covers 14 residues. This CDR3 is CSVLAKDRATEAFF. The CDR3, as DNA: TGCAGCGTTCTTGCCAAGGACAGGGCCACTGAAGCTTTCTTT.

The sample holds a few counts of this clonotype. V and J are TRBV7-9 and TRBJ2-7, with D hard to call. Between the trimmed V and J ends, which lost 5 bases and 3 bases, there was a span of 17 bases. The CDR3 runs 15 residues. Germline CDR1 is SEHNR and CDR2 is FQNEAQ (reference sequence). CDR3 region: CASSPLSTNYYEQYF. The DNA of the CDR3 is TGTGCCAGCAGCCCCCTCTCCACGAATTACTACGAGCAGTACTTC.

This chain connects TRBV5-6 to TRBJ1-1; tentative D call: TRBD1 (6 bases). V lost 4 bases to trimming and J lost 3 bases, with 13 bases between them. CDR1 and CDR2 from the germline V gene are SGHDT and YYEEEE. The length of the CDR3 is 14 residues. The CDR3 DNA is TGTGCCAGCAGCCCTTGGCCAGGGGACACTGAAGCTTTCTTT. This gives the protein CASSPWPGDTEAFF.

The chain employs TRBV10-3 and TRBJ2-7, with D possibly matching TRBD2 (5 bases). Trimming pared 2 bases from V and 0 bases from J, leaving 14 bases between. The CDR3 has 16 residues. CDR1 and CDR2 from the germline V gene are ENHRY and SYGVKD. The CDR3 loop is CAISERQRLSSYEQYF. CDR3 nucleotide sequence: TGTGCCATCAGTGAGAGGCAGCGGTTGAGCTCCTACGAGCAGTACTTC.

This clonotype showed up many times. J is TRBJ2-5 and V is TRBV29-1; 8 nucleotides line up with TRBD2. Germline V gene lookup returns CDR1 SQVTM and CDR2 ANQGSEA. This CDR3 contains 13 residues. The J segment lost 4 bases and the V segment lost 4 bases, leaving 5 bases of the junction unmatched. The CDR3 nucleotides read TGCAGCGTTGCGGGACTAGTCGGAGAGACCCAGTACTTC. As protein: CSVAGLVGETQYF. Together with reference TRBV29-1 and TRBJ2-5, the CDR3 gives the full variable domain: SAVISQKPSRDICQRGTSLTIQCQVDSQVTMMFWYRQQPGQSLTLIATANQGSEATYESGFVIDKFPISRPNLTFSTLTVSNMSPEDSSIYLCSVAGLVGETQYFGPGTRLLVL.

This clonotype was recorded a few times. This chain links TRBV7-9 with TRBJ1-1; D is unclear. Trimming shortened V by 1 base and J by 0 bases, and 6 bases separated the two germline ends. Germline V gives CDR1 SEHNR, CDR2 FQNEAQ (reference sequence). The CDR3 loop spans 14 amino acids. The CDR3, as DNA: TGTGCCAGCAGCTTAGACACGATGAACACTGAAGCTTTCTTT. It encodes CASSLDTMNTEAFF.

The genes are TRBV24-1 and TRBJ2-2; 11 bases fit TRBD1. V lost 9 bases to trimming and J lost 6 bases; unmatched junction nucleotides: 17. The CDR3 extends over 18 amino acids. CDR1 is KGHDR and CDR2 is SFDVKD in the germline V gene. The DNA of the CDR3 is TGTGCCACCGGTAAATGGACAGGGGGCCGGGGCGAACCCGGGGAGCTGTTTTTT. Amino acids: CATGKWTGGRGEPGELFF.

The chain uses TRBV14 and TRBJ2-7, with D perhaps being TRBD1 or TRBD2 (6 bases each). Trimming took 4 bases from V and 4 from J, leaving 17 bases between them. CDR1 is SGHDN and CDR2 is FVKESK in the germline V gene. The CDR3 consists of 15 residues. The CDR3 bases are TGTGCCAGCAGCCGGAGGGGGGCATTGCCTTACGAGCAGTACTTC. It encodes CASSRRGALPYEQYF.

This chain uses TRBV20-1 with TRBJ1-3; D uncertain. CDR3 size: 15 residues. The germline V gene has CDR1 DFQATT and CDR2 SNEGSKA (reference sequence). V was cut by 0 bases and J by 4 bases, with 13 bases left in between. The CDR3 nucleotides are TGCAGTGCTAGAGATGGGAGCTTGGCCGGAAACACCATATATTTT. Its protein product is CSARDGSLAGNTIYF.

Many counts were recorded for this clonotype. The rearrangement uses TRBV5-1 and TRBJ2-7; D not resolved. The germline V gene encodes CDR1 SGHRS and CDR2 YFSETQ. V dropped 0 bases and J dropped 2 bases, with 15 bases sitting between them. The CDR3 runs to 16 residues. The CDR3: CASSLDPAFRPYEQYF. CDR3 sequence (DNA): TGCGCCAGCAGCTTGGACCCAGCGTTTAGGCCCTACGAGCAGTACTTC.

The sample holds many counts of this clonotype. The chain employs TRBV20-1 and TRBJ2-7; D call uncertain. The germline CDR1 and CDR2 sequences are DFQATT and SNEGSKA (reference sequence). V was cut by 6 bases and J by 0 bases, with 12 bases left in between. The CDR3 length is 13 residues. In DNA, the CDR3 is TGCAGTGCGACCACCCGGGTCTCCTACGAGCAGTACTTC. Its translation is CSATTRVSYEQYF.

Comments on this clonotype: The junction shows a germline mismatch at one end, possibly a read error. The rearrangement joins TRBV28 to TRBJ1-2; the match to TRBD1 covers 12 bases. The CDR3 runs 15 residues. From germline, CDR1 is MDHEN and CDR2 SYDVKM. CDR3 bases: TGTGCCAGCAGTCCGGGACAGGGGGCCGCCTATGGCTACACCTTT. This translates into CASSPGQGAAYGYTF.

This clonotype has just a few counts. This chain joins TRBV30 and TRBJ1-1; weak D call: TRBD1 (6 bases). The V end lost 1 base, the J end lost 3 bases, and 9 bases lay between the germline ends. Germline V lookup: CDR1 GTSNPN, CDR2 SVGIG (reference sequence). This CDR3 contains 13 residues. The DNA for the CDR3 is TGTGCCTGGAGTGAGGGGGTGTACACTGAAGCTTTCTTT. Its translation: CAWSEGVYTEAFF.

This clonotype was counted a few times. V usage is TRBV7-2 and J usage is TRBJ2-3, with D possibly TRBD2 on 6 matching bases. The length of the CDR3 is 15 residues. The V gene lost 0 bases and the J gene lost 2 bases, with 9 bases spanning the gap. Germline loops: CDR1 SGHTA, CDR2 FQGNSA. CDR3 sequence: CASSLAAGPTDTQYF. CDR3 bases: TGTGCCAGCAGCTTAGCCGCGGGACCCACAGATACGCAGTATTTT. Full variable domain (missing parts from reference TRBV7-2 and TRBJ2-3): GAGVSQSPSNKVTEKGKDVELRCDPISGHTALYWYRQSLGQGLEFLIYFQGNSAPDKSGLPSDRFSAERTGGSVSTLTIQRTQQEDSAVYLCASSLAAGPTDTQYFGPGTRLTVL.

The chain links TRBV10-3 to TRBJ1-6; tentatively, D is TRBD1 (6 bases). Looked up from germline, CDR1 is ENHRY and CDR2 is SYGVKD. This CDR3 contains 13 residues. With 6 bases removed from V and 7 bases from J, the gap between germline ends came to 10 bases. CDR3 sequence: CAIREDRNSPLHF. DNA of the CDR3: TGTGCCATCAGGGAGGACAGAAATTCACCCCTCCACTTT.

This chain links TRBV12-3 or TRBV12-4 with TRBJ2-7; 9 nucleotides align to TRBD2. The CDR3 consists of 14 residues. Trimming at V came to 5 bases and at J to 2 bases, leaving 4 bases not matched to a gene. The CDR3, as DNA: TGTGCCAGCAGTCAGGGACTAGCCACCTACGAGCAGTACTTC. Its protein product is CASSQGLATYEQYF.

Of note for this clonotype: Given a much more abundant clone one base away, this may be a read error. The CDR3 does not end in the conserved phenylalanine or tryptophan, so this is likely a read error. The V call is TRBV11-2, the J call TRBJ2-7; weak D call: TRBD2 (6 bases). Germline CDR1 is SGHAT and CDR2 is FQNNGV. The CDR3 covers 13 residues. V dropped 3 bases and J dropped 4 bases, with 10 bases sitting between them. The CDR3 sequence: CASSFLLAYEQYS. DNA of the CDR3: TGTGCCAGCAGCTTCCTACTAGCTTACGAGCAGTACTCC.

This chain joins TRBV20-1 and TRBJ1-2, with a possible D match to TRBD1 (6 bases). Trimming shortened V by 5 bases and J by 1 base, and 23 bases separated the two germline ends. This CDR3 is built from 17 residues. CDR1 is DFQATT and CDR2 is SNEGSKA in the germline V gene (reference sequence). The CDR3, as DNA: TGCAGTGCTGACCCGGGACATTTAATATCGGTTAACTATGGCTACACCTTC. Protein: CSADPGHLISVNYGYTF.

The chain couples TRBV28 to TRBJ1-5, with TRBD1 matching over 7 bases. The V gene end was trimmed by 6 bases and the J gene end by 16 bases; junction bases not matched to a gene: 24. CDR1 and CDR2 (germline): MDHEN, SYDVKM. The CDR3 is made up of 16 amino acids. DNA for the CDR3: TGTGCCAGCAGCCGTAGACAGGGTAGAAGTCGTCAGCCCCGACATTTT. It translates to CASSRRQGRSRQPRHF.

This clonotype has a handful of counts. V usage is TRBV29-1 and J usage is TRBJ2-2; D not certain. From germline, CDR1 is SQVTM and CDR2 ANQGSEA. With 4 bases removed from V and 5 bases from J, the gap between germline ends came to 8 bases. CDR3 length: 12 amino acids. Written as DNA, the CDR3 is TGCAGCGTTGTAGGTGTTACCGGGGAGCTGTTTTTT. Amino acid sequence: CSVVGVTGELFF.

This clonotype was detected ten times or more. This rearrangement joins TRBV12-3 or TRBV12-4 to TRBJ2-7, with D hard to call. V gave up 6 bases and J gave up 2 bases, with 14 bases separating them. The CDR3 runs to 14 residues. The CDR3 nucleotides are TGTGCCAGCAGCCCTGGACCGCGAACCTACGAGCAGTACTTC. This encodes CASSPGPRTYEQYF.